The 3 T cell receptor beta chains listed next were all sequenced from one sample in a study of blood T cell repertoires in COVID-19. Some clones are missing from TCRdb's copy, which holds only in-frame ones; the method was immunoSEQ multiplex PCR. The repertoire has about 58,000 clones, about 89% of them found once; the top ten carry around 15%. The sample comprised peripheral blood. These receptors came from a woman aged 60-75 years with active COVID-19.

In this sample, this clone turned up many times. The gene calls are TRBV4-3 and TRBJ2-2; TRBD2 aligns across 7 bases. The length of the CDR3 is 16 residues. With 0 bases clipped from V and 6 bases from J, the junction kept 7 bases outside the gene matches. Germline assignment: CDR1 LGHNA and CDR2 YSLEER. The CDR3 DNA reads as TGCGCCAGCAGCCAAGATCGGCCTAGCGGTCCCGGGGAGCTGTTTTTT. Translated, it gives CASSQDRPSGPGELFF.

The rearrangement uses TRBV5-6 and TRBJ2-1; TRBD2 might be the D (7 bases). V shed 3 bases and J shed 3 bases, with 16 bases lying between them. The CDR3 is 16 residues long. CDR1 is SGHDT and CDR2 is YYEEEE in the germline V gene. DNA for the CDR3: TGTGCCAGCAGCTCAGGAGGGGGAGGGGGCTACAATGAGCAGTTCTTC. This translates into CASSSGGGGGYNEQFF.

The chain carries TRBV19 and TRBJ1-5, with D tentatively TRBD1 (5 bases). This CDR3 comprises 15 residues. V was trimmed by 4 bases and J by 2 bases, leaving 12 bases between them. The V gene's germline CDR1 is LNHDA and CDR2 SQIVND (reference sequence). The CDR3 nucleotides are TGTGCCAGTAGTACCGTCTGGGGGGGCAATCAGCCCCAGCATTTT. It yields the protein CASSTVWGGNQPQHF.